The T cell receptor beta chain described here comes from a study of blood T cell repertoires in COVID-19 (dated by TCRdb to 2020 to 2022). Background on the whole study: Samples from collaborators originated in the United States, Italy and Spain and spanned both the acute and convalescent phases of COVID-19. The material from the prospective study consisted of cDNA or gDNA derived from T cells, B-cell-depleted T cells, or PBMCs. The dataset comprised deeply sampled blood TCRbeta repertoires from subjects exposed to, actively infected with, or recovered from COVID-19. A freely available public database, intended as a resource for researchers studying the immune response to SARS-CoV-2, is where the repertoires were released. Samples came from the ongoing ImmuneRACE study (first 160 participants) plus 1,254 subjects from 6 global collaborators. Sample metadata almost always included a de-identified subject ID, COVID-19 status, age in years and sex. Where HLA class I and class II types were available, the types were taken from metadata supplied by the sample provider, not from assay-based typing. Broad study findings and their caveats: Clinical and demographic metadata were provided uncurated, with the amount varying by source and participant.

TCRbeta CDR3 regions were amplified from genomic DNA by means of the immunoSEQ Assay, a bias-controlled multiplex PCR. For the original study's pipeline: Within the assay, amplification of reference gene primers was used to estimate how many nucleated cells each sample contained. To quantify the absolute abundance of each unique TCRbeta CDR3 rearrangement, sequence reads were collapsed and filtered. For each sample, productive Simpson clonality was calculated as the square root of Simpson's diversity index across productive rearrangements. TCRdb obtained this table from immuneACCESS and retained in-frame rearrangements with V and J assigned. These tables miss some clones; where compared with another copy, unresolved V genes account for less than half of the shortfall, and the remainder is unexplained. V and J calls and clone size are given by that table; D and trimming were obtained from the DNA. This sample holds around 100,000 clones; 80% to 90% were observed only once. 4% to 6% of the sample is taken by the ten largest.

One collaborating source in Seattle enrolled patients while the patients were actively infected and followed the patients over time throughout the course of disease. Each collaborating institution followed its own protocols to collect whole blood in K2EDTA tubes. Collaborator samples were shipped for TCRbeta analysis as frozen whole blood, isolated PBMCs, or DNA extracted from either sample type. This clone came up a few times. Its antigen is unknown. Base qualities are missing; no much larger clone stands one base away. Spanning cysteine to phenylalanine, the CDR3 consists of 16 amino acids. Just CDR3 DNA is preserved here, 48 bases in frame from base 1. CDR1 and CDR2, looked up from the germline V gene, are LGHNA and YNFKEQ. V and J lose 0 bases and 5 bases, and a span of 14 bases separates them.

The V and J genes are TRBV4-2 and TRBJ2-1; a tentative D call is TRBD1 (6 bases match). This TCR was recovered from a man aged 80 or over with COVID-19, enrolled during active disease. The sequenced sample consisted of peripheral blood. At the DNA level, the sequence is TGTGCCAGCAGCCAAGAGGGGGCAGCCCGAAACAATGAGCAGTTCTTC. The translation is CASSQEGAARNNEQFF.